Listed here are 15 T cell receptor beta chains from one sample, sequenced in a study of a mutant IDH1 vaccine in newly diagnosed glioma. This table comes from immunoSEQ multiplex PCR, and its TCRdb copy is limited to in-frame clones, with some not included. The data hold around 44,000 clones, with approximately 79% observed a single time. Described time point: week 35, safety follow-up. The vaccine gave 300 ug of a 20-mer mutant IDH1 peptide subcutaneously per dose. The antigens these receptors bind are not known. The sample consisted of PBMCs, taken from a glioma patient whose treatment included an IDH1 peptide vaccine. The source of these receptors is a man in his forties with glioma.

The V and J genes are TRBV25-1 and TRBJ2-7, with TRBD1 as a possible D gene (5 bases). The V end lost 3 bases, the J end lost 6 bases, and 12 bases lay between the germline ends. Germline assignment: CDR1 MGHDK and CDR2 SYGVNS. This CDR3 comprises 13 residues. The CDR3 here is CASSDGAKGEQYF. As DNA, the CDR3 is TGTGCCAGCAGTGATGGGGCTAAAGGCGAGCAGTACTTC.

This chain connects TRBV27 to TRBJ2-1; D is undetermined. V was cut by 3 bases and J by 3 bases, with 6 bases left in between. This CDR3 spans 13 amino acids. Germline lookup yields CDR1 MNHEY and CDR2 SMNVEV (reference sequence). CDR3 sequence (DNA): TGTGCCAGCAGTTTGGATTTCTACAATGAGCAGTTCTTC. Its protein product is CASSLDFYNEQFF.

The rearrangement uses TRBV12-5 and TRBJ2-1, with D perhaps being TRBD1 or TRBD2 (5 bases each). CDR3 length: 18 amino acids. V was pared by 2 bases and J by 8 bases, with 25 bases between. CDR1 LGHNT and CDR2 FRNRAP come from the germline V gene. The CDR3 protein is CASGLFLFRDGDRYEQFF. The CDR3 DNA sequence: TGTGCTAGTGGTTTGTTTCTGTTTCGGGACGGAGATCGGTATGAGCAGTTCTTC.

This chain connects TRBV9 to TRBJ1-2, with D uncertain. Trimming took off 0 bases at V and 5 bases at J, with 11 bases between the two ends. The CDR3 consists of 14 residues. The V gene's germline CDR1 is SGDLS and CDR2 YYNGEE. This chain's CDR3 is CASSVVTEDYGYTF. DNA for the CDR3: TGTGCCAGCAGCGTAGTCACAGAAGATTATGGCTACACCTTC.

The gene calls are TRBV4-1 and TRBJ1-1; possibly TRBD1 for D (5 bases). CDR3 size: 15 residues. Between the trimmed V and J ends, which lost 1 base and 1 base, there was a span of 10 bases. The germline CDR1 and CDR2 sequences are MGHRA and YSYEKL. The CDR3, as DNA: TGCGCCAGCAGCCAAGCTCAGGGCAGGAACACTGAAGCTTTCTTT. Encoded protein: CASSQAQGRNTEAFF.

The sample holds one count of this clone. J is TRBJ2-7 and V is TRBV30, with TRBD1 identical over 7 bases. This CDR3 region has 13 residues. Losses at the gene ends were 2 bases for V and 10 bases for J; bases not matched to a gene: 11. CDR1 is GTSNPN and CDR2 is SVGIG in the germline V gene (reference sequence). CDR3 nucleotide sequence: TGTGCCTGGAGTCCAACATGGGGACAGTCCCAGTACTTC. Translation: CAWSPTWGQSQYF.

The chain has TRBV6-5 and TRBJ1-2; the D is unclear. V dropped 5 bases and J dropped 8 bases, with 12 bases sitting between them. The CDR3 contains 12 residues. Germline CDR1 MNHEY, CDR2 SVGAGI. CDR3 sequence: CASSPGGRGYTF. The CDR3 DNA follows: TGTGCCAGCAGTCCTGGCGGTAGGGGCTACACCTTC.

This clone was counted a single time. The chain links TRBV9 to TRBJ2-7; D assignment may be TRBD1 or TRBD2 (5 bases each). Germline CDR1 reads SGDLS; CDR2 reads YYNGEE. The ends were cut back, 5 bases at V and 6 bases at J, with 12 bases in the middle. This CDR3 comprises 12 residues. CDR3 loop: CASSAPRGEQYF. In nucleotides, the CDR3 is TGTGCCAGCAGTGCTCCGAGGGGCGAGCAGTACTTC. Full variable domain (outside the CDR3, taken from reference TRBV9 and TRBJ2-7): DSGVTQTPKHLITATGQRVTLRCSPRSGDLSVYWYQQSLDQGLQFLIQYYNGEERAKGNILERFSAQQFPDLHSELNLSSLELGDSALYFCASSAPRGEQYFGPGTRLTVT.

This rearrangement joins TRBV18 to TRBJ1-1; 10 nucleotides match TRBD1. After removal of 2 bases from V and 4 bases from J, the junction contained 4 bases not matched to a gene. The CDR3 contains 15 residues. The V gene's germline CDR1 is KGHSH and CDR2 LQKENI. Here the CDR3 reads CASSPGQGEVTEAFF. CDR3 in DNA: TGTGCCAGCTCACCAGGACAGGGGGAGGTCACTGAAGCTTTCTTT.

The genes are TRBV2 and TRBJ1-1; D gene uncertain. V lost 4 bases and J 7 bases, leaving 7 bases between the germline ends. The CDR3 extends over 11 amino acids. Germline V CDR1 and CDR2: SNHLY, FYNNEI. CDR3 coding DNA: TGTGCCAGCAGTGGAGTTCTTGAAGCTTTCTTT. Translated: CASSGVLEAFF.

The chain has TRBV19 and TRBJ2-2, with 11 bases fitting TRBD2. V was clipped by 7 bases and J by 0 bases; unmatched bases: 16. The CDR3 totals 20 residues. Germline loops: CDR1 LNHDA, CDR2 SQIVND (reference sequence). In nucleotides, the CDR3 is TGTGCCAGTATCCCGGGGGCTAGCGGGGGGAAACCCGCGAACACCGGGGAGCTGTTTTTT. Translating gives CASIPGASGGKPANTGELFF.

As DNA, the CDR3 is TGCGCCAGCAGCTTAGGATTTCTAGCGGGTAGGGAGACCCAGTACTTC. The encoded protein is CASSLGFLAGRETQYF. The chain uses TRBV5-1 and TRBJ2-5, with TRBD2 matching 8 bases. V was pared by 2 bases and J by 5 bases, with 11 bases of the junction left unmatched. The germline V gene encodes CDR1 SGHRS and CDR2 YFSETQ. The CDR3 runs 16 residues.

The DNA for the CDR3 is TGTGCCAGCTCACCACCGGGACAACCGAATTCACCCCTCCACTTT. Translation: CASSPPGQPNSPLHF. The J gene is TRBJ1-6, the V gene TRBV18; weak D call: TRBD1 (6 bases). The CDR3 spans 15 residues. Germline assignment: CDR1 KGHSH and CDR2 LQKENI. Deletions cut 0 bases from V and 7 bases from J, with 10 bases between.

The V and J genes are TRBV5-1 and TRBJ2-7, with D possibly matching TRBD1 (6 bases). Trimming left V 0 bases short and J 6 bases short, with 10 bases between. The CDR3 contains 13 residues. Germline V lookup: CDR1 SGHRS, CDR2 YFSETQ. The CDR3 DNA sequence: TGCGCCAGCAGCTTGGAGGGCAGGGGCGAGCAGTACTTC. This gives the protein CASSLEGRGEQYF.

The gene calls are TRBV5-4 and TRBJ1-5; unclear D gene. The V gene lost 2 bases and the J gene lost 4 bases, with 16 bases spanning the gap. CDR3 length equals 16 residues. Germline V gene data show CDR1 as SGHNT and CDR2 as YYREEE (reference sequence). The CDR3, as DNA: TGTGCCAGCAGCTTCCCCAACTGTCAACTTAATCAGCCCCAGCATTTT. Its translation is CASSFPNCQLNQPQHF.